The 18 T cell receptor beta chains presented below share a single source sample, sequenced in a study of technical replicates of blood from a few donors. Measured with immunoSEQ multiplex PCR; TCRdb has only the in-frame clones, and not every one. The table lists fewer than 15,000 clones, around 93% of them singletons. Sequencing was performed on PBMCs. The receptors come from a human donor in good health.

The CDR3 reads CASSAGGGPVEKLFF. The DNA for the CDR3 is TGTGCCAGCAGCGCCGGGGGAGGGCCAGTCGAAAAACTGTTTTTT. The chain joins TRBV9 to TRBJ1-4; a weak D match, TRBD1 (5 bases). The V gene lost 3 bases and the J gene lost 8 bases, with 17 bases spanning the gap. The CDR3 length is 15 residues. Germline loops: CDR1 SGDLS, CDR2 YYNGEE. The complete variable domain, with remaining parts taken from reference TRBV9 and TRBJ1-4, reads DSGVTQTPKHLITATGQRVTLRCSPRSGDLSVYWYQQSLDQGLQFLIQYYNGEERAKGNILERFSAQQFPDLHSELNLSSLELGDSALYFCASSAGGGPVEKLFFGSGTQLSVL.

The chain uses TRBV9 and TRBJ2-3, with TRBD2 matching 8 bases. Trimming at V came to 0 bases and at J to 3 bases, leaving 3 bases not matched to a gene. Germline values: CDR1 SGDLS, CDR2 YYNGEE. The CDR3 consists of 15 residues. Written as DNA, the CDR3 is TGTGCCAGCAGCGTAGCCGCGGGAGGAACAGATACGCAGTATTTT. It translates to CASSVAAGGTDTQYF.

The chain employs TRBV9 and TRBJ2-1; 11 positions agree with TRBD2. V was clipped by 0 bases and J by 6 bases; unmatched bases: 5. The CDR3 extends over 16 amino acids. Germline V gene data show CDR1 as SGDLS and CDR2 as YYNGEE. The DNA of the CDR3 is TGTGCCAGCAGCGTAGGAACTAGCGGGAGTTTCAATGAGCAGTTCTTC. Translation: CASSVGTSGSFNEQFF.

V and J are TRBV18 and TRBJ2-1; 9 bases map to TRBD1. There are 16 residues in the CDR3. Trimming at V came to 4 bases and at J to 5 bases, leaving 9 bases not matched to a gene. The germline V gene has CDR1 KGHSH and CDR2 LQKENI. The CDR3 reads CASSRAMDRGNNEQFF. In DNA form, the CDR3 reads TGTGCCAGCTCACGCGCCATGGACAGGGGAAACAATGAGCAGTTCTTC.

The CDR3 DNA reads as TGTGCCAGCAGCTTACAAGGACAGGGTGCCTACGAGCAGTACTTC. Protein product: CASSLQGQGAYEQYF. The chain is built from TRBV5-6 and TRBJ2-7; 8 bases map to TRBD1. The germline V gene has CDR1 SGHDT and CDR2 YYEEEE. The CDR3 is 15 amino acids. Trimming took 2 bases from V and 2 from J; bases not matched to a gene: 6.

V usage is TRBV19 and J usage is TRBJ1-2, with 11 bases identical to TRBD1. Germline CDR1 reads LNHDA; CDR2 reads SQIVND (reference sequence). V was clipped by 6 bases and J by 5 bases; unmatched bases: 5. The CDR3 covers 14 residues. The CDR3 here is CASRSGQGDYGYTF. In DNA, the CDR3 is TGTGCCAGTAGATCGGGACAGGGGGATTATGGCTACACCTTC.

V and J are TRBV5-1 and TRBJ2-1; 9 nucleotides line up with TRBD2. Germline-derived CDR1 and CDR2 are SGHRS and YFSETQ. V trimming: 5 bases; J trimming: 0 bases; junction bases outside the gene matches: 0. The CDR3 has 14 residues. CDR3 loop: CASSSGGSYNEQFF. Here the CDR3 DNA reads TGCGCCAGCAGTAGCGGGGGCTCCTACAATGAGCAGTTCTTC.

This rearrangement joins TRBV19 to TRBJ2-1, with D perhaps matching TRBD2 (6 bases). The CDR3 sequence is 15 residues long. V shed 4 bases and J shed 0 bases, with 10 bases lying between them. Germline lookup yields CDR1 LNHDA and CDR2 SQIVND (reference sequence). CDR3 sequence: CASSTIGSSYNEQFF. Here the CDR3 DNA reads TGTGCCAGTAGTACCATCGGGAGCTCCTACAATGAGCAGTTCTTC.

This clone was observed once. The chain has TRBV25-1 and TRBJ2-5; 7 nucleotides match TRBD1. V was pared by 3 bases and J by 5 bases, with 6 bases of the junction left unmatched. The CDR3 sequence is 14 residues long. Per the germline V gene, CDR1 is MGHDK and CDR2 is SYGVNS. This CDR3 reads CASSELQGWETQYF. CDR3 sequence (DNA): TGTGCCAGCAGTGAGTTACAGGGGTGGGAGACCCAGTACTTC.

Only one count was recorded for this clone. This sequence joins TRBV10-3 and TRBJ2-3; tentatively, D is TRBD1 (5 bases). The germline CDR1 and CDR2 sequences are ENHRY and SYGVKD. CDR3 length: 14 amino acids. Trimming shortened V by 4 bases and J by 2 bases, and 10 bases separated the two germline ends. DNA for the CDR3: TGTGCCATCAGTGTTGGGGCGGCCACAGATACGCAGTATTTT. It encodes CAISVGAATDTQYF.

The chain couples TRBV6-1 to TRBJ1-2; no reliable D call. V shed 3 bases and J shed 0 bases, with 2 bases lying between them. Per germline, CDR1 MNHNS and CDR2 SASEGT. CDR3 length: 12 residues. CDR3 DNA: TGTGCCAGCAGTGACACTAACTATGGCTACACCTTC. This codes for CASSDTNYGYTF.

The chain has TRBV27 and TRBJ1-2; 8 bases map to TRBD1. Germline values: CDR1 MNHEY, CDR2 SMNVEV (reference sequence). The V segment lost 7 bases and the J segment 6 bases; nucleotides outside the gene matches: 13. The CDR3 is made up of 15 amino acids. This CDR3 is CASTRYSPGGDGYTF. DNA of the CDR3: TGTGCCAGCACCCGGTACAGCCCAGGGGGCGATGGCTACACCTTC.

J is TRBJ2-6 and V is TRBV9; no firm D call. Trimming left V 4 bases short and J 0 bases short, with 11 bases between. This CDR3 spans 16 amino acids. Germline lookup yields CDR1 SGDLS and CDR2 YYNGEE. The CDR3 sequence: CASSSDDTSGANVLTF. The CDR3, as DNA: TGTGCCAGCAGCTCGGATGACACCTCTGGGGCCAACGTCCTGACTTTC.

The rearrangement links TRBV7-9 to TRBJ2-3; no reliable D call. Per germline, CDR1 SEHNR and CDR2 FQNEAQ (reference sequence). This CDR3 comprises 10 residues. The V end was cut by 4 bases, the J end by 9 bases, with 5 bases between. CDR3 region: CASSSRTQYF. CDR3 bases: TGTGCCAGCAGCTCCCGGACGCAGTATTTT.

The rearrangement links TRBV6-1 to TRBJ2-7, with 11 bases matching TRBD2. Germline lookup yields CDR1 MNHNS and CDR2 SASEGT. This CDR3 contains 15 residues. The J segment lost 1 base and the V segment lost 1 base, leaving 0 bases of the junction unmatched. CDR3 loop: CASSEGLAGSYEQYF. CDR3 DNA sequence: TGTGCCAGCAGTGAAGGACTAGCGGGATCCTACGAGCAGTACTTC.

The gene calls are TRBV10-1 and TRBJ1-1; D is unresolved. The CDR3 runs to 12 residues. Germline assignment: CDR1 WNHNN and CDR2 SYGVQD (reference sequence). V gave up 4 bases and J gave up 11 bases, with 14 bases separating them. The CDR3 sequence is CASSVSGLGAFF. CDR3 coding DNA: TGCGCCAGCAGTGTATCGGGGTTAGGTGCTTTCTTT.

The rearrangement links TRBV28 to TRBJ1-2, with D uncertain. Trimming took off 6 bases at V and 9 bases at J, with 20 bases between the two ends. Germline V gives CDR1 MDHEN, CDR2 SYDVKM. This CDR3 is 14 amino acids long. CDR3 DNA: TGTGCCAGCAGGCCTGACTTTGAGGCCACTAGCTACACCTTC. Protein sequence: CASRPDFEATSYTF.

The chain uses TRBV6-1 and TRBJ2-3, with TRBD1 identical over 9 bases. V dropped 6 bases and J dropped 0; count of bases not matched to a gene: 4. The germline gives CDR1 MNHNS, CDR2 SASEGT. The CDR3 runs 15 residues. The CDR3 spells CASRAGTGSTDTQYF. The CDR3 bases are TGTGCCAGCAGAGCCGGGACAGGGAGCACAGATACGCAGTATTTT.